This T cell receptor beta chain was found in a study of T cell changes during pregnancy in multiple sclerosis. The ends were cut back, 1 base at V and 0 bases at J, with 4 bases in the middle. Germline V gives CDR1 SEHNR, CDR2 FQNEAQ (reference sequence). This CDR3 spans 15 amino acids. TCRdb's table, derived via immunoSEQ multiplex PCR, lists solely in-frame clones and lacks some. The sample carries tens of thousands of clones, nearly 95% recorded once. This TCR was recovered from a female donor with multiple sclerosis, enrolled in a pregnancy study. The chain combines TRBV7-9 with TRBJ1-6, with unresolved D. Sample: peripheral blood, taken after pregnancy. The CDR3 sequence: CASSLGSSYNSPLHF. The CDR3 DNA is TGTGCCAGCAGCTTAGGGAGCTCCTATAATTCACCCCTCCACTTT.